This TCR beta chain derives from a study of blood T cell repertoires in COVID-19. Across the study: From the United States, Italy and Spain came samples of acute and convalescent COVID-19. Sources were T cells, B-cell-depleted T cells, or PBMCs; the material itself was cDNA or gDNA.

The CDR3 covers 13 residues. V shed 6 bases, J shed 5 bases, and the junction held 5 bases outside the gene matches. Original handling: Cell counts per sample came from amplifying reference gene primers. The table came from immunoSEQ multiplex PCR; TCRdb's copy has only in-frame clones and leaves some out. Clonal size and the V and J genes are those of that table, whereas D and trimming came from the DNA. The profile shows 85,000 to 95,000 clones, 89% of them singletons. This chain joins TRBV12-3 or TRBV12-4 and TRBJ2-7; TRBD1 aligns across 9 bases. The sequence was obtained from a man aged 55 to 70 with COVID-19, enrolled during active disease. The source material was peripheral blood. The CDR3 protein is CASRGQGFDEQYF. The CDR3 DNA sequence: TGTGCCAGCAGAGGACAGGGGTTCGACGAGCAGTACTTC.